This TCR beta chain was captured by sequencing in a study of cytomegalovirus exposure and HLA in healthy donors. General study results and limits: For most subjects, TCR beta sequences were reported to predict HLA-A and HLA-B alleles with accuracy. A later analysis revealed that TCR association rates differed between HLA loci, peaking at DRB1 and bottoming out at HLA-C. The study recorded over 150 TCR beta chains that were cytomegalovirus-associated.

This CDR3 is 17 amino acids long. Germline trimming cut 0 bases from V and 5 bases from J; bases unmatched to any gene: 12. CDR1 and CDR2 from the germline V gene are SGDLS and YYNGEE. This clone has a handful of counts. The antigen is undetermined. 13 Jbeta primers and 60 Vbeta primers were used for the PCR. Some clones are missing from TCRdb's copy, which holds only in-frame ones; the method was immunoSEQ multiplex PCR. Among approximately 140,000 clones, roughly 79% were seen once, and the ten largest hold about 0.74%. What was sequenced was PBMCs. The chain joins TRBV9 to TRBJ2-5, with 8 bases that match TRBD2. The receptor's source is a man between 18 and 29 years old in good health and CMV-seronegative. This CDR3 reads CASSVDVGGATPETQYF. CDR3 nucleotide sequence: TGTGCCAGCAGCGTAGATGTCGGGGGGGCGACTCCGGAGACCCAGTACTTC.